The source of this TCR beta chain is a study of shared T cell receptors in the human thymus. Germline CDR1 and CDR2: MDHEN and SYDVKM. The V segment lost 2 bases and the J segment 4 bases; nucleotides outside the gene matches: 5. The CDR3 loop spans 17 amino acids. Clones were sequenced by immunoSEQ multiplex PCR, and TCRdb holds only the in-frame ones, with some missing. The repertoire holds approximately 580,000 clones, roughly 74% seen once, with roughly 0.013% in the top ten. The sample also formed part of further work on human thymus T cells. From that second work: The source of the thymus tissue was resections taken during corrective heart surgery. In thymic and blood repertoires alike, V and J usage looked biased. Related research has reported that thymic repertoires overlap highly among unrelated individuals.

This receptor was identified in a boy under two years old with a congenital heart defect. The chain is built from TRBV28 and TRBJ2-3, with 14 bases that match TRBD2. The sequenced sample consisted of thymocytes. The CDR3 protein is CASSLRGLAGAADTQYF. Written as DNA, the CDR3 is TGTGCCAGCAGTTTAAGGGGACTAGCGGGAGCGGCAGATACGCAGTATTTT.